This entry features one TCR beta chain sequence. Its antigen is not identified. This entry is derived from a study of vaccination and CD4 T cells after COVID-19. Study-level background: Samples taken post-COVID came a median around 96 days after diagnosis, ranging from 35 to 161. Cultures that served as controls received a CEFX pool, an HIV-1 Nef pool, or no peptide.

CD4+ T cells that had been cultured provided DNA sequenced with the Oncomine TCR Beta short-read assay. Cultured CD4+ T cells were the source of extracted genomic DNA. TCRdb used MiXCR to reprocess the PCR reads, holding one entry per CDR3 protein. The repertoire holds 10,000 to 15,000 distinct CDR3 sequences, with roughly 60% as singletons. The CDR3 has 14 amino acids. The ends lost 6 bases at V and 2 bases at J; junction bases unmatched: 2. Germline assignment: CDR1 KGHSH and CDR2 LQKENI. Specified treatment: approximately 9-day PBMC culture with coronavirus spike peptide pools or control peptides (ViraFEST assay). Via ViraFEST, peptide pools expanded antigen-specific T cells before TCR sequencing.

The receptor was isolated from a human donor who had recovered from COVID-19. The sequencing sample was made of CD4+ T cells from blood, cultured in vitro. The chain has TRBV18 and TRBJ2-7; 12 bases align to TRBD2. The CDR3 coding sequence is TGTGCCAGCTCCGGACTAGCGGGGCCCTACGAGCAGTACTTC. As protein: CASSGLAGPYEQYF.